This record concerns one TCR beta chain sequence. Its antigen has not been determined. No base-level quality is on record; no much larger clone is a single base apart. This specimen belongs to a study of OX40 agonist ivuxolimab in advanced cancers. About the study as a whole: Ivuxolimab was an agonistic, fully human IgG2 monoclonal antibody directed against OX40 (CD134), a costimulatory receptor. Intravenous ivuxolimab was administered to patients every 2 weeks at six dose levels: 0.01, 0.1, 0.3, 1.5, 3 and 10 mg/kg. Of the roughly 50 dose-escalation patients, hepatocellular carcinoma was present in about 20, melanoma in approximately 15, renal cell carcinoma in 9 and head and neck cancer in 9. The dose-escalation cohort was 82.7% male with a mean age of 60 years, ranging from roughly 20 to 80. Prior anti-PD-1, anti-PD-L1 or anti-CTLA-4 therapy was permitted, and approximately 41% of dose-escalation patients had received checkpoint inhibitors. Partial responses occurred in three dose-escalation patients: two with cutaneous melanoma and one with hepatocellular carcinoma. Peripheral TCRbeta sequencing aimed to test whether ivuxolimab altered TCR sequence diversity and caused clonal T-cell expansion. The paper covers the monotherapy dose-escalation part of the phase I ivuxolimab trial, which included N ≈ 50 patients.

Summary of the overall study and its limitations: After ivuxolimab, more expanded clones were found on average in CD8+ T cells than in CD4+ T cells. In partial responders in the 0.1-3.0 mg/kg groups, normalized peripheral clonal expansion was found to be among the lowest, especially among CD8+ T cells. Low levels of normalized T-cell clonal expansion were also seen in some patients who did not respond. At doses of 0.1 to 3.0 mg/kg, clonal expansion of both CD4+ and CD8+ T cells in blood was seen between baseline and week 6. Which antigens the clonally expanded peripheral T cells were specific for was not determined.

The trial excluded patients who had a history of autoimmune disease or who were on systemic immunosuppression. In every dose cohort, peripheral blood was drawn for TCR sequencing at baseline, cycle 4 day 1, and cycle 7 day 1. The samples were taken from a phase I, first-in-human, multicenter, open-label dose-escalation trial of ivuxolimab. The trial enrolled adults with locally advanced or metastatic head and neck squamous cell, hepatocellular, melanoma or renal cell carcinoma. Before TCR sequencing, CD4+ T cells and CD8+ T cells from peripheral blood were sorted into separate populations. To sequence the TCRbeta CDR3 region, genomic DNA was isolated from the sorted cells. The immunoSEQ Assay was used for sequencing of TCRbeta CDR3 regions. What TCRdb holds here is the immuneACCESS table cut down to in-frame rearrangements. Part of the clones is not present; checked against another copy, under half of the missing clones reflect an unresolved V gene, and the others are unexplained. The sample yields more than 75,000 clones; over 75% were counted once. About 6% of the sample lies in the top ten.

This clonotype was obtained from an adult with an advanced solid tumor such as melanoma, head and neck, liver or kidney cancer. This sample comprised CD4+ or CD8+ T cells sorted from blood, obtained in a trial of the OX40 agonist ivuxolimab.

The DNA is as follows: TGTGCCAGCAGACCACGACTCAGGGGAAACTACGAGCAGTACTTC. Translated, this gives CASRPRLRGNYEQYF. The chain uses TRBV6-6 and TRBJ2-7, with a weak D call of TRBD1 (6 bases match). The CDR3 measures 15 amino acids from cysteine to phenylalanine. Only the CDR3 DNA is retained, 45 bases long and in frame from the first base. From a lookup of the germline V gene (reference sequence), CDR1 and CDR2 are MNHNY and SVGAGI. Relative to germline, V is 6 bases shorter and J is 3 bases shorter, with 18 bases between their ends.